This TCR beta chain originates from a study of beta chain features in type 1 diabetes. Reverse transcribing all isolated RNA meant expressed TCRB transcripts were sequenced. Sequencing used immunoSEQ multiplex PCR; TCRdb keeps in-frame clones, though not all of them. The sample records 130,000 or so clones, about 17% being singletons. The study's findings and limits: Shortening of TCRB CDR3s, moderate but significant, appeared in all four CD4+ subsets of Type 1 diabetes patients. Within patients, naive, central memory and Treg TCRB repertoires seemed more similar than within healthy donors. PCR might pick shorter templates more often, in the same way for patients and controls.

Via the markers CD45RO/CCR7/CD25/CD127/CD95/CD27, stem cell-like memory, regulatory, central memory and naive CD4+ cells were sorted. From germline, CDR1 is ENHRY and CDR2 SYGVKD. The CDR3 runs 11 residues. V lost 10 bases, J lost 3 bases, and 10 bases lay in between. This clone has a handful of counts. Its antigen is undetermined. Other nucleotide sequences in the sample specify the same CDR3. The V gene is TRBV10-3, the J gene TRBJ2-7; D may be TRBD2 (6 bases). The source of this sequence is a man aged 30-40 years with type 1 diabetes. The sample consisted of central memory CD4+ T cells from blood. This CDR3 is CATGLHYEQYF. Here the CDR3 DNA reads TGTGCCACGGGACTTCACTACGAGCAGTACTTC.